This TCR beta chain was captured by sequencing in a study of cytomegalovirus exposure and HLA in healthy donors (dated by TCRdb to 2017 to 2019). Notes on the research overall: An earlier analysis of some 600 of the donors reported 276 Gb of sequence data and about 120 million unique TCR beta sequences obtained from about 200 million T cells. An early release that covered roughly 600 HLA-typed donors contained about 300 gigabases of sequencing data and around 80 million unique TCR sequences. Among the approximately 400 genotyped donors, more than 70% belonged to the genetic ancestry cluster associated with self-reported Caucasian donors. The aim of the study was to test whether cataloging public T cell receptors could identify signatures of past pathogen exposure. The study used immunosequencing to profile the T cell repertoires of about 670 subjects and linked those repertoires to cytomegalovirus serostatus. Besides the first cohort of 500 to 700 subjects, a separate validation cohort made up of over 100 different subjects was used. High-throughput TCR immunosequencing, statistical association of individual TCRs with disease status, and machine learning were combined to predict cytomegalovirus infection status. To study patterns of TCR occurrence, a later analysis re-analyzed previously published TCR beta repertoires from around 700 donors and added high-resolution HLA genotyping. The later analysis used no new phenotypic data to find candidate immune exposures, relying instead on TCR beta sequences and their occurrence across donors. An earlier analysis of 587 of the donors used high-throughput TCR beta sequencing to judge whether each TCR beta V gene segment behaved as functional or pseudogenic. Donor age, sex, ethnicity and CMV serostatus were compiled together with the repertoire data. Genome-wide SNP genotypes for about 55% of the 666 donors were used in a later genetic analysis, which treated that subset as a discovery cohort. Every repertoire in the discovery cohort had been generated on one and the same sequencing platform. HLA typing covered class I and class II loci at four-digit resolution. Typing coverage varied by locus: roughly 620-640 donors for A, B, C, DRB1 and DQB1; about 520 for DQA1; more than 600 for DPA1; around 490 for DPB1. A few DR-DQ haplotypes were treated as single units for association and clustering because of strong linkage in the cohort. Among about 400 genotyped donors of the cohort, an average of around 240,000 unique TCR beta nucleotide sequences was sequenced per donor, of which roughly 17% were non-productive.

The cohort was made up of hundreds of healthy bone marrow donors. At the time of sampling, all cohort members were nominally healthy, though unrecorded immune exposures were likely present. The donor tested CMV seropositive and was one of the 289 seropositive cohort members. Each donor provided a peripheral blood sample, and peripheral blood mononuclear cells were used for TCR beta sequencing. Genomic DNA extraction from the blood cell samples was performed with the Qiagen DNeasy Blood Extraction Kit. In the germline V gene, CDR1 corresponds to SGHTA and CDR2 to FQGNSA. The CDR3 runs 15 amino acids, cysteine and phenylalanine included. Only the CDR3 DNA is retained, 45 bases long and in frame from the first base. Here V drops 4 bases and J drops 7 bases, and the junction holds 6 bases not matched to any gene. Library generation was performed with the immunoSEQ multiplex PCR assay. For the multiplex PCR, a mixture combining 60 forward primers for TCR Vbeta segments and 13 reverse primers for TCR Jbeta segments was used. A multiplex PCR assay on genomic DNA amplified the CDR3 region of rearranged TCR beta genes. On the Illumina HiSeq System, the amplified TCR beta libraries were sequenced as 87-base-pair reads. Under the source paper's analysis protocol: Across the 500 to 850 repertoires, a later analysis counted 75 million to 90 million unique TCR beta chains, 9 million to 14 million of which were shared by at least two donors. Raw reads were error-corrected and collapsed into unique sequences with a nearest-neighbor algorithm that merged closely related sequences to remove PCR and sequencing errors. CDR3 sequences were aligned to IMGT reference sequences to assign V, D and J gene segments. Each retained sequence needed at least a six-nucleotide match to both a V gene segment and a J gene segment. A rearrangement was called productive if the CDR3 had no stop codons and remained in frame with V and J, and every other rearrangement was called non-productive. CDR3 was defined by IMGT convention, running from the second conserved V-encoded cysteine to the conserved J-encoded phenylalanine. The earlier analysis of about 570 of the donors excluded any sequence lacking an unambiguous match to a single V gene segment. In an earlier analysis of approximately 610 of the donors, V segments were called functional above 56.7% productive rearrangements and were called segregating when the between-donor standard deviation exceeded 5%. A statistical classification framework was built for diagnosing cytomegalovirus status from the catalog of TCR beta chain sequences. A later analysis assigned V and J genes by comparing TCR nucleotide sequences with IMGT/GENE-DB human TR gene sequences. Using the TCRdist pipeline, a later analysis assigned CDR3 sequences along with most-parsimonious VDJ recombination scenarios. In a later analysis, every TCR beta chain was defined by the combination of its CDR3 amino acid sequence and its V-gene family, and reads without a unique V-gene family were dropped. To address suspected cross-contamination and a sequencing artifact, a later analysis removed approximately 600 highly shared, low-generation-probability nucleotide sequences. For each public chain, a later analysis derived a clonal expansion index from normalized ranks of inferred template counts within each repertoire. Generation probabilities in a later analysis came from a VDJ recombination model fitted to out-of-frame rearrangements, and those results were checked against IGoR. In a later analysis, TCR-TCR, TCR-HLA and TCR-CMV co-occurrence was scored with hypergeometric tests, and a repertoire-size bias correction was applied to TCR pairs. To estimate false discovery rates, a later analysis permuted the HLA or CMV assignments 20 times. In a later analysis, co-occurring TCRs were grouped using DBSCAN, with TCRdist sequence similarity added in when clustering inside HLA-allele-positive subsets. Repertoires with fewer than 30,000 or more than 120,000 public chains, plus five repertoires with anomalous nucleotide sharing, were excluded from co-occurrence clustering. Entries here come from immuneACCESS through TCRdb and include only in-frame sequences with V and J called. Some clones fail to appear in such tables; in the studies checked, an unresolved V gene covers under half of the shortfall, and the cause of the remainder is unknown. The DNA gave D and trimming, while V, J and clone size come from that table. This sample is represented by roughly 120,000 clones; 70% to 80% of them were singletons. Clones ranked in the top ten supply about 7.8% of the sample.

What the study reported, not specific to this receptor: HLA typing was unavailable for some donors at each locus, so association tests used only the typed subset. The 87-base-pair reads could not distinguish some IMGT-functional V segments, including TRBV6-2 and TRBV6-3, so those segments were excluded. Seventeen rarely observed V segments, including chromosome 9 orphons, were excluded from the earlier analysis of some 590 of the donors because counts were too low. A later analysis found that TCR association rates varied across HLA loci, with DRB1 alleles showing the most associated TCRs and HLA-C alleles the fewest. Several of the top co-occurrence clusters appeared to be linked to parvovirus B19, influenza, CMV and Epstein-Barr virus, according to a later analysis. A later genetic analysis reported fewer N-insertions in productive TCRs among donors in an Asian-associated ancestry cluster than the roughly 700-donor mean. According to the authors, the approach could potentially be generalized to other disease states and immunological phenotypes. Across donors, most TCR sequences were observed very rarely, whereas some public TCRs were present in many individuals. A further reported finding was that TCR beta sequences accurately predicted the HLA-A and HLA-B alleles for most subjects in the first cohort. In the study, 150 to 200 TCR beta chains were listed as associated with cytomegalovirus. At a false discovery rate of 0.05, a later analysis linked about 16,000 TCR beta sequences to specific HLA alleles. In both the original and validation cohorts, the classifier was reported to diagnose cytomegalovirus status with high specificity and sensitivity. Compared with equally common non-associated chains, HLA-associated TCR beta chains in a later analysis were more clonally expanded and had lower generation probabilities. Only TCR beta chains were sequenced in this cohort, and the absence of alpha or paired-chain data limited detectable features. In an earlier analysis of approximately 600 of the donors, most TCR beta V segments were observed in productive rearrangements about 90% or about 30% of the time, broadly matching IMGT annotations. When HLA alleles, especially DR and DQ, strongly co-occurred, attributing TCR associations to individual alleles was difficult. Immune exposure information for the cohort was limited to CMV serostatus. A cluster of highly shared sequence variants was judged likely to be a technical artifact of the sequencing pipeline. In vitro tests confirmed that three of the cytomegalovirus-associated TCR beta chains recognize cytomegalovirus antigens. An association between a missense DCLRE1C variant and V-gene and J-gene trimming of TCR beta chains was found in a later genetic analysis and replicated in an independent cohort. Presence/absence analyses assumed roughly uniform sequencing depth across donors, an assumption that may not hold. Correlated functional status among segregating V segments might reflect linkage disequilibrium, but an unknown experimental factor could not be ruled out. According to a later analysis, most CMV-associated TCR beta chains appeared to be HLA-restricted, and the HLA associations seemed to be driven largely by CMV exposure.

Concerning this clone: Its antigen remains undetermined. No quality values exist for individual bases; no much larger clone is one base distant.

Sequencing input: PBMCs. The sequence was obtained from a woman in her thirties or forties in good health and CMV-seropositive. The sequence joins TRBV7-2 to TRBJ1-6, with 8 bases aligning to TRBD1. In nucleotide form, the sequence is TGTGCCAGCAGCTCCAGGACAGGGTGGAATTCACCCCTCCACTTT. This translates into CASSSRTGWNSPLHF.